The 29 T cell receptor beta chains below were found in one sample sequenced in a study of T cell clonality in common variable immunodeficiency. Only in-frame clones appear in the TCRdb table, and some are missing; sequencing was by immunoSEQ multiplex PCR. This record lists approximately 64,000 clones, none seen once only, and the top ten clones contain 1.5% to 2%. The specimen was peripheral blood mononuclear cells. All receptors come from a person aged 18 to 75 in good health.

This clone has at least ten counts. The sequenced fragment ends 3 residues before the CDR3 boundary, so the rest is inferred from the germline J gene. The rearrangement uses TRBV7-9 and TRBJ1-1; unclear D gene. This CDR3 region has 13 residues. V was pared by 7 bases and J by 1 base, with 10 bases between. Germline assignment: CDR1 SEHNR and CDR2 FQNEAQ (reference sequence). The part of the CDR3 DNA that was read is TGTGCCAGCAACTACCTAGGGAACACTGAA. It is translated as CASNYLGNTE. The CDR3, in full, reads CASNYLGNTEAFF.

This clone was seen repeatedly, ten times or more. The read gets to within 3 residues of the CDR3 end, and the germline J gene fills in the rest. J is TRBJ1-5 and V is TRBV7-9; no definite D call. CDR3 size: 13 residues. CDR1 and CDR2 from the germline V gene are SEHNR and FQNEAQ (reference sequence). V gave up 1 base and J gave up 7 bases, with 8 bases separating them. The CDR3 DNA, read in part, is TGTGCCAGCAGCTTAGACGGGTGGCAGCCC. Protein sequence: CASSLDGWQP. The whole CDR3 sequence reads CASSLDGWQPQHF.

This clone was observed many times. The CDR3 end lies 3 residues beyond the end of the read and is filled in from the germline J gene. V and J are TRBV11-3 and TRBJ1-5; the D gene is possibly TRBD1 (5 bases). CDR1 and CDR2 from the germline V gene are SGHNT and YENEEA. V lost 2 bases, J lost 2 bases, and 7 bases lay in between. There are 14 residues in the CDR3. The CDR3 loop reads CASSLSGRNQPQHF. CDR3 DNA (partial): TGTGCCAGCAGCTTATCAGGGCGCAATCAGCCC. The whole variable domain, remainder taken from reference TRBV11-3 and TRBJ1-5, is EAGVVQSPRYKIIEKKQPVAFWCNPISGHNTLYWYLQNLGQGPELLIRYENEEAVDDSQLPKDRFSAERLKGVDSTLKIQPAELGDSAVYLCASSLSGRNQPQHFGDGTRLSIL.

As for this clone: A clone one base away is much larger, so this may be a read error. The DNA ends 3 residues before the CDR3 does, and the rest of the CDR3 is filled in from the germline J gene. The rearrangement joins TRBV5-6 to TRBJ1-1, with D maybe TRBD1 (6 bases). Germline V lookup: CDR1 SGHDT, CDR2 YYEEEE. There are 15 residues in the CDR3. This CDR3 reads CASSLFRTENTDAFF. Incomplete CDR3 DNA: TGTGCCAGCAGCTTGTTCAGGACAGAGAACACTGAC.

This clone was observed at least ten times. Read sequence stops 3 residues before the CDR3 end, and the germline J gene provides the missing end. The chain couples TRBV7-9 to TRBJ1-1; D is possibly TRBD1 (6 bases). This CDR3 comprises 15 residues. Trimming took off 5 bases at V and 3 bases at J, with 16 bases between the two ends. Germline V gene data show CDR1 as SEHNR and CDR2 as FQNEAQ (reference sequence). CDR3 region: CASSPRDMSDTEAFF. The CDR3 bases that were read are TGTGCCAGCAGCCCGAGGGACATGTCTGACACTGAA.

This clone was observed at least ten times. The missing CDR3 end, 3 residues past where the read stops, is filled in from the germline J gene. The chain couples TRBV7-3 to TRBJ2-6; unclear D gene. The germline CDR1 and CDR2 sequences are SGHTA and FQGTGA. The CDR3 contains 16 residues. Trimming removed 1 base from V and 0 bases from J, with 7 bases in between. The CDR3 loop reads CASSLSFLSGANVLTF. CDR3 bases read: TGTGCCAGCAGCTTAAGTTTTCTCTCTGGGGCCAACGTC.

This clone was counted ten times or more. The read is 3 residues too short to cover the CDR3 end, so that end is filled in from the germline J gene. This chain uses TRBV7-6 with TRBJ2-1; 9 bases agree with TRBD1. Trimming at V came to 1 base and at J to 6 bases, leaving 13 bases not matched to a gene. This CDR3 has 18 amino acids. Germline V CDR1 and CDR2: SGHVS, FNYEAQ. The CDR3 here is CASSLGRRGDREFNEQFF. The part of the CDR3 DNA that was read is TGTGCCAGCAGCTTAGGGAGGCGCGGGGACAGGGAGTTCAATGAG. Based on the CDR3 plus reference TRBV7-6 and TRBJ2-1, the full variable domain is GAGVSQSPRYKVTKRGQDVALRCDPISGHVSLYWYRQALGQGPEFLTYFNYEAQQDKSGLPNDRFSAERPEGSISTLTIQRTEQRDSAMYRCASSLGRRGDREFNEQFFGPGTRLTVL.

In this sample, this clone turned up many times. The CDR3 is cut off 3 residues early in the read; its end comes from the germline J gene. The chain employs TRBV30 and TRBJ2-1; tentatively, D is TRBD1 or TRBD2 (7 bases each). The CDR3 sequence is 15 residues long. V was shortened by 3 bases and J by 6 bases, with 18 bases between the two germline ends. Germline CDR1 is GTSNPN and CDR2 is SVGIG (reference sequence). The DNA read from the CDR3 is TGTGCCTGGAGCCCAGGGGGAGGGCCTTTCAATGAG. Protein product: CAWSPGGGPFNE. The whole CDR3 sequence reads CAWSPGGGPFNEQFF.

This clone occurred many times. The CDR3 goes on 3 residues after the read ends, and that part is filled in from the germline J gene. The chain has TRBV20-1 and TRBJ1-4; D is uncertain. In germline, CDR1 is DFQATT, CDR2 SNEGSKA (reference sequence). V was clipped by 2 bases and J by 8 bases, with 12 bases between them. The CDR3 is 13 amino acids. The DNA read from the CDR3 is TGCAGTGCTAGAAGGCTTCCGGGGGAAAAA. Protein sequence: CSARRLPGEK. The complete CDR3 protein is CSARRLPGEKLFF.

This clone was counted ten times or more. Read coverage stops 3 residues before the CDR3 terminus; the germline J gene supplies the remainder. The gene calls are TRBV12-3 or TRBV12-4 and TRBJ2-3, with TRBD2 identical over 13 bases. V lost 4 bases and J lost 2; bases outside the gene matches: 6. This CDR3 region has 17 residues. The CDR3 DNA, read in part, is TGTGCCAGCAGTTCCTCCGGACTAGCGGGGGTCACAGATACG. It yields the protein CASSSSGLAGVTDT. The full-length CDR3 reads as CASSSSGLAGVTDTQYF.

This clone occurred many times. The CDR3 DNA, read in part, is TGTGCCAGCAGTGAATACGACAGGCCTAACACTGAA. Residues: CASSEYDRPNTE. Given in full, the CDR3 is CASSEYDRPNTEAFF. This chain links TRBV6-1 with TRBJ1-1, with a possible D match to TRBD1 (6 bases). The read is 3 residues too short to cover the CDR3 end, so that end is filled in from the germline J gene. This CDR3 region has 15 residues. V lost 2 bases, J lost 2 bases, and 12 bases lay in between. Germline CDR1 reads MNHNS; CDR2 reads SASEGT.

This clone was counted many times. Coverage ceases 3 residues before the CDR3 finishes, and the germline J gene fills in the end. The rearrangement links TRBV6-2 or TRBV6-3 to TRBJ2-3, with TRBD2 identical over 12 bases. V dropped 5 bases and J dropped 1; count of bases not matched to a gene: 1. Germline CDR1 is MNHEY and CDR2 is SVGEGT. The CDR3 contains 15 residues. CDR3 bases read: TGTGCCAGCAGTGGACTAGCGGGGCGCACAGATACG. Amino acids: CASSGLAGRTDT. The whole CDR3 is CASSGLAGRTDTQYF.

The CDR3 reads CASSNRGDYSPLHF. CDR3 DNA (partial): TGTGCCAGCAGTAACAGGGGAGATTACTCACCC. The V call is TRBV11-2, the J call TRBJ1-6; 7 nucleotides match TRBD1. Sequencing ends 3 residues short of the CDR3 end; the germline J gene provides the rest. Germline CDR1 is SGHAT and CDR2 is FQNNGV. The CDR3 extends over 14 amino acids. The ends lost 6 bases at V and 10 bases at J; junction bases unmatched: 9.

On this clone itself: Sequence at one end of the junction differs from germline and may be a read error. The CDR3 goes on 3 residues after the read ends, and that part is filled in from the germline J gene. The identical CDR3 is also encoded by other nucleotide sequences in the sample. The V call is TRBV19, the J call TRBJ1-3; TRBD1 might be the D (6 bases). There are 16 residues in the CDR3. Germline CDR1 is LNHDA and CDR2 is SQIVND (reference sequence). Incomplete CDR3 DNA: TGTGCCAGTAGTATCCGGGGACCGGGACACGGAAACACA. It translates to CASSIRGPGHGNT. The CDR3 in full is CASSIRGPGHGNTIYF. Drawing the rest from reference TRBV19 and TRBJ1-3, the complete variable domain is DGGITQSPKYLFRKEGQNVTLSCEQNLNHDAMYWYRQDPGQGLRLIYYSQIVNDFQKGDIAEGYSVSREKKESFPLTVTSAQKNPTAFYLCASSIRGPGHGNTIYFGEGSWLTVV.

This clone appeared many times. The CDR3 extends 3 residues past the end of the read, so its final part is completed from the germline J gene. This CDR3 is also generated by other DNA sequences in the sample. This chain uses TRBV5-4 with TRBJ2-7, with 8 positions matching TRBD1. The ends lost 0 bases at V and 4 bases at J; junction bases unmatched: 3. The CDR3 has 14 residues. Germline assignment: CDR1 SGHNT and CDR2 YYREEE (reference sequence). The sequenced part of the CDR3 DNA is TGTGCCAGCAGCTTGGGGCAGGGGGCTTACGAG. Its protein is CASSLGQGAYE. The entire CDR3 reads CASSLGQGAYEQYF.

There are many counts of this clone. The missing CDR3 end, 3 residues past where the read stops, is filled in from the germline J gene. The chain carries TRBV29-1 and TRBJ1-4; D gene uncertain. The germline V and J ends were trimmed by 5 bases and 4 bases, with 8 bases remaining between them. Germline CDR1 and CDR2: SQVTM and ANQGSEA. The CDR3 runs to 12 residues. The CDR3 bases that were read are TGCAGCGTTTCCCGGGGTAATGAAAAA. It encodes CSVSRGNEK. The CDR3 as a whole reads CSVSRGNEKLFF.

Details on this clone: At one end the junction does not follow the germline gene, possibly because of a read error. The sequenced part of the CDR3 DNA is TGTTCCAGCAGCCACAGCGGGAGGGCCTACGAG. The encoded protein is CSSSHSGRAYE. In full, the CDR3 is CSSSHSGRAYEQYF. The chain recombines TRBV7-9 with TRBJ2-7; 10 bases are shared with TRBD2. Read coverage stops 3 residues before the CDR3 terminus; the germline J gene supplies the remainder. The CDR3 is 14 amino acids. The germline gives CDR1 SEHNR, CDR2 FQNEAQ (reference sequence).

This clone occurred many times. The read terminates 3 residues before the CDR3 end, so the remaining end is supplied by the germline J gene. The J gene is TRBJ2-3, the V gene TRBV15; a possible D gene is TRBD2 (5 bases). Trimming shortened V by 1 base and J by 2 bases, and 13 bases separated the two germline ends. This CDR3 has 16 amino acids. CDR1 LNHNV and CDR2 YYDKDF come from the germline V gene (reference sequence). The CDR3 spells CATSRVSGSSTDTQYF. The CDR3 DNA, read in part, is TGTGCCACCAGCAGAGTCTCGGGGAGTTCCACAGATACG.

Ten or more counts support this clone. The read ends 3 residues shy of where the CDR3 ends; the end is completed using the germline J gene. V is TRBV30 and J is TRBJ2-1; 8 bases agree with TRBD2. CDR3 size: 15 residues. CDR1 and CDR2 from the germline V gene are GTSNPN and SVGIG (reference sequence). V gave up 2 bases and J gave up 9 bases; unmatched junction bases: 12. Incomplete CDR3 DNA: TGTGCCTGGAGTTGGGTTCGCGGGGGGAGTGGTGAG. Translated, it gives CAWSWVRGGSGE. The full CDR3 sequence reads CAWSWVRGGSGEQFF.

This clone was observed many times. CDR3 region: CSAGAGGTNYGYTF. The part of the CDR3 DNA that was read is TGCAGCGCTGGGGCGGGGGGAACTAACTATGGC. The chain employs TRBV29-1 and TRBJ1-2; TRBD1 is a possible D gene (5 bases). The missing CDR3 end, 3 residues past where the read stops, is filled in from the germline J gene. V was trimmed by 7 bases and J by 0 bases, leaving 15 bases between them. The CDR3 totals 14 residues. Germline V CDR1 and CDR2: SQVTM, ANQGSEA.

This clone was counted ten times or more. The DNA ends 3 residues before the CDR3 does, and the rest of the CDR3 is filled in from the germline J gene. The chain is built from TRBV20-1 and TRBJ1-1; 9 nucleotides agree with TRBD1. Unmatched junction bases numbered 9, after V lost 3 bases and J lost 4 bases. Per the germline V gene, CDR1 is DFQATT and CDR2 is SNEGSKA (reference sequence). The CDR3 spans 15 residues. Incomplete CDR3 DNA: TGCAGTGCTAGGGATACCGGGACAGGGAGCACTGAA. This codes for CSARDTGTGSTE. The full CDR3 reads CSARDTGTGSTEAFF.

This clone appeared many times. The read ends 3 residues early relative to the CDR3; the germline J gene fills the gap. The chain combines TRBV18 with TRBJ2-7; no reliable D call. The CDR3 covers 15 residues. With 3 bases removed from V and 3 bases from J, the gap between germline ends came to 15 bases. Germline lookup yields CDR1 KGHSH and CDR2 LQKENI. The covered CDR3 bases are TGTGCCAGCTCACCTGGTAGCAGCATTAACTACGAG. Amino acids: CASSPGSSINYE. The full CDR3 protein reads CASSPGSSINYEQYF. Supplemented by reference TRBV18 and TRBJ2-7, the full variable domain reads NAGVMQNPRHLVRRRGQEARLRCSPMKGHSHVYWYRQLPEEGLKFMVYLQKENIIDESGMPKERFSAEFPKEGPSILRIQQVVRGDSAAYFCASSPGSSINYEQYFGPGTRLTVT.

This clone was counted many times. The read stops 3 residues short of the end of the CDR3; the missing end is completed from the germline J gene. The rearrangement links TRBV5-1 to TRBJ1-3; D may be TRBD1 (6 bases). Germline V gene lookup returns CDR1 SGHRS and CDR2 YFSETQ. There are 14 residues in the CDR3. The V gene lost 4 bases and the J gene lost 0 bases, with 8 bases spanning the gap. The CDR3 here is CASSMDSSGNTIYF. Incomplete CDR3 DNA: TGCGCCAGCAGCATGGACAGCTCTGGAAACACC.

There are many counts of this clone. The read ends 3 residues early relative to the CDR3; the germline J gene fills the gap. This chain joins TRBV4-1 and TRBJ2-2; D unresolved. Per germline, CDR1 MGHRA and CDR2 YSYEKL. The ends were cut back, 1 base at V and 6 bases at J, with 6 bases in the middle. This CDR3 has 13 amino acids. CDR3 DNA (partial): TGCGCCAGCAGCCAAGTAGGGTCCGGGGAG. Protein sequence: CASSQVGSGE. The entire CDR3 protein is CASSQVGSGELFF.

This clone came up many times. The read halts 3 residues ahead of the CDR3 end, with the missing end drawn from the germline J gene. The genes are TRBV11-2 and TRBJ2-3; a weak D match, TRBD1 (6 bases). Trimming shortened V by 0 bases and J by 8 bases, and 15 bases separated the two germline ends. The CDR3 runs to 15 residues. Per germline, CDR1 SGHAT and CDR2 FQNNGV. The part of the CDR3 DNA that was read is TGTGCCAGCAGCTTAGAAGTTGGACAGAGGGGTACG. It is translated as CASSLEVGQRGT. The whole CDR3 sequence is CASSLEVGQRGTQYF.

The table lists this clone with many counts. Coverage ceases 3 residues before the CDR3 finishes, and the germline J gene fills in the end. The chain joins TRBV19 to TRBJ2-2; 9 bases line up with TRBD1. There are 17 residues in the CDR3. The V and J ends lost 4 bases and 4 bases, in that order; junction bases with no gene match: 10. The V gene's germline CDR1 is LNHDA and CDR2 SQIVND (reference sequence). The DNA read from the CDR3 is TGTGCCAGTAGTAAAAGGTGGGACAGGGATCCCACCGGGGAG. Protein product: CASSKRWDRDPTGE. The full CDR3 sequence reads CASSKRWDRDPTGELFF.

This clone was recorded at least ten times. The CDR3 goes on 3 residues after the read ends, and that part is filled in from the germline J gene. This rearrangement joins TRBV5-6 to TRBJ2-1; the D call may be TRBD1 or TRBD2 (5 bases each). The ends were cut back, 5 bases at V and 2 bases at J, with 14 bases in the middle. Germline CDR1 is SGHDT and CDR2 is YYEEEE. The CDR3 sequence is 15 residues long. The covered CDR3 bases are TGTGCCAGCAGGGTAATAGGGGAGCCCTACAATGAG. It encodes CASRVIGEPYNE. The whole CDR3 is CASRVIGEPYNEQFF.

This clone was counted many times. Coverage ceases 3 residues before the CDR3 finishes, and the germline J gene fills in the end. The chain carries TRBV2 and TRBJ2-4, with a weak D call TRBD2 (6 bases). CDR3 length equals 14 residues. Deletions cut 2 bases from V and 8 bases from J, with 13 bases between. Germline V CDR1 and CDR2: SNHLY, FYNNEI. The CDR3 bases that were read are TGTGCCAGCAGTGAAAGACCCGGGGACTACATT. This translates into CASSERPGDYI. The entire CDR3 reads CASSERPGDYIQYF.

This clone was seen at least ten times. The CDR3 goes on 3 residues after the read ends, and that part is filled in from the germline J gene. V is TRBV20-1 and J is TRBJ2-2; 9 bases are shared with TRBD2. With 2 bases clipped from V and 7 bases from J, the junction kept 5 bases outside the gene matches. The CDR3 consists of 14 residues. From germline, CDR1 is DFQATT and CDR2 SNEGSKA (reference sequence). The covered CDR3 bases are TGCAGTGCTAGATTAGCGGGAGAAATCGGGGAG. Translated: CSARLAGEIGE. The CDR3 in full is CSARLAGEIGELFF.